Listed here are 27 T cell receptor beta chains from one sample, sequenced in a study of cytotoxic CD8 clonotypes in ibrutinib-treated CLL (dated by TCRdb to the early 2020s). The intended sense of this specimen's time point label: 12 months on ibrutinib. Library generation was performed with the immunoSEQ multiplex PCR assay. TCRdb carries this immuneACCESS record with in-frame sequences only. Its versions omit some clonotypes, under half of them owing to an unresolved V gene in the studies checked, with the rest unexplained. The sample includes about 140,000 clones, with 85% to 95% observed a single time. The top ten hold 10% to 14% of the sample. The sample was PBMCs, taken after 12 months of ibrutinib treatment. The receptors come from a human donor with chronic lymphocytic leukemia.

The chain has TRBV9 and TRBJ1-3, with D uncertain. V gave up 4 bases and J gave up 1 base, with 9 bases separating them. The CDR3 totals 14 residues. CDR1 and CDR2 (germline): SGDLS, YYNGEE. CDR3 nucleotide sequence: TGTGCCAGCAGCCCACTAGGGTCTGGAAACACCATATATTTT. Its translation is CASSPLGSGNTIYF. Complete variable domain (other parts from reference TRBV9 and TRBJ1-3): DSGVTQTPKHLITATGQRVTLRCSPRSGDLSVYWYQQSLDQGLQFLIQYYNGEERAKGNILERFSAQQFPDLHSELNLSSLELGDSALYFCASSPLGSGNTIYFGEGSWLTVV.

The rearrangement joins TRBV5-1 to TRBJ2-5, with unresolved D. CDR1 and CDR2 (germline): SGHRS, YFSETQ. V was clipped by 0 bases and J by 4 bases, with 7 bases between them. The CDR3 runs 13 residues. Here the CDR3 reads CASSLVVGETQYF. DNA for the CDR3: TGCGCCAGCAGCTTGGTGGTGGGAGAGACCCAGTACTTC.

V and J are TRBV29-1 and TRBJ2-5; TRBD1 agrees at 7 bases. V shed 0 bases and J 7 bases; nucleotides not matched to a gene: 8. This CDR3 region has 14 residues. CDR1 is SQVTM and CDR2 is ANQGSEA in the germline V gene. The chain's CDR3 is CSVEDQTGLVTQYF. The DNA of the CDR3 is TGCAGCGTTGAAGACCAGACAGGGTTGGTGACCCAGTACTTC.

This clone appeared once. The rearrangement links TRBV7-9 to TRBJ2-6; D call uncertain. Germline CDR1 is SEHNR and CDR2 is FQNEAQ (reference sequence). V lost 10 bases and J lost 12, with 7 bases in between. The CDR3 runs 9 residues. The CDR3: CATRPVLTF. CDR3 sequence (DNA): TGTGCCACCCGACCCGTCCTGACTTTC.

This clone has only one observation. This chain links TRBV4-1 with TRBJ2-7; no clear D gene. Looked up from germline, CDR1 is MGHRA and CDR2 is YSYEKL. V dropped 3 bases and J dropped 4 bases, with 16 bases sitting between them. The length of the CDR3 is 15 residues. CDR3 bases: TGCGCCAGCAGCCATGACCTGACCTTACCTTACGAGCAGTACTTC. Translation: CASSHDLTLPYEQYF.

The rearrangement uses TRBV5-1 and TRBJ2-2; D is undetermined. V was clipped by 4 bases and J by 8 bases, with 12 bases between them. Germline CDR1 reads SGHRS; CDR2 reads YFSETQ. CDR3 size: 13 residues. The CDR3: CASSPTTVGELFF. The CDR3 DNA sequence: TGCGCCAGCAGCCCCACTACGGTTGGGGAGCTGTTTTTT.

This rearrangement joins TRBV10-3 to TRBJ2-5; D might be TRBD1 (5 bases). This CDR3 comprises 14 residues. The germline V gene has CDR1 ENHRY and CDR2 SYGVKD. The V end was cut by 10 bases, the J end by 2 bases, with 17 bases between. CDR3: CASRSTGRQETQYF. In nucleotides, the CDR3 is TGTGCCAGCCGTTCTACAGGACGGCAAGAGACCCAGTACTTC.

The rearrangement links TRBV11-2 to TRBJ2-3; D remains unclear. The germline V and J ends were trimmed by 0 bases and 2 bases, with 9 bases remaining between them. The CDR3 totals 15 residues. Germline V gives CDR1 SGHAT, CDR2 FQNNGV. The CDR3 nucleotides read TGTGCCAGCAGCTTAGATCTTAGGACCACAGATACGCAGTATTTT. Its protein product is CASSLDLRTTDTQYF.

This chain links TRBV28 with TRBJ1-1; 7 bases fit TRBD1. Germline trimming cut 8 bases from V and 1 base from J; bases unmatched to any gene: 7. This CDR3 is 14 amino acids long. The germline V gene encodes CDR1 MDHEN and CDR2 SYDVKM. The CDR3 DNA reads TGTGCCAGCGGGAGGGGGCAGGAGAACACTGAAGCTTTCTTT. Its protein is CASGRGQENTEAFF.

The CDR3: CASSQRATNTEAFF. Here the CDR3 DNA reads TGTGCCAGCAGCCAAAGGGCCACGAACACTGAAGCTTTCTTT. This rearrangement joins TRBV14 to TRBJ1-1; D gene uncertain. The CDR3 spans 14 residues. V was pared by 2 bases and J by 1 base, with 8 bases between. Per the germline V gene, CDR1 is SGHDN and CDR2 is FVKESK.

This clone was recorded once. The chain combines TRBV28 with TRBJ2-7, with 7 positions matching TRBD1. Trimming took 5 bases from V and 8 from J; bases not matched to a gene: 9. The germline V gene encodes CDR1 MDHEN and CDR2 SYDVKM. CDR3 length equals 13 residues. Here the CDR3 reads CASSQTGVGKQYF. The CDR3 DNA sequence: TGTGCCAGCAGTCAAACAGGGGTTGGTAAGCAGTACTTC. Combining the CDR3 with reference TRBV28 and TRBJ2-7 gives the whole variable domain DVKVTQSSRYLVKRTGEKVFLECVQDMDHENMFWYRQDPGLGLRLIYFSYDVKMKEKGDIPEGYSVSREKKERFSLILESASTNQTSMYLCASSQTGVGKQYFGPGTRLTVT.

This clone was picked up a small number of times. CDR3: CASLKSAGIPSTDTQYF. DNA of the CDR3: TGTGCCAGCCTTAAATCGGCGGGGATTCCTAGCACAGATACGCAGTATTTT. The chain is built from TRBV28 and TRBJ2-3; D is perhaps TRBD2 (6 bases). The CDR3 runs 17 residues. Trimming removed 8 bases from V and 0 bases from J, with 21 bases in between. Germline CDR1 reads MDHEN; CDR2 reads SYDVKM. Based on the CDR3 plus reference TRBV28 and TRBJ2-3, the full variable domain is DVKVTQSSRYLVKRTGEKVFLECVQDMDHENMFWYRQDPGLGLRLIYFSYDVKMKEKGDIPEGYSVSREKKERFSLILESASTNQTSMYLCASLKSAGIPSTDTQYFGPGTRLTVL.

V and J are TRBV27 and TRBJ1-2; D gene uncertain. This CDR3 has 16 amino acids. The V and J ends lost 2 bases and 5 bases respectively, with 18 bases between them. Germline CDR1 reads MNHEY; CDR2 reads SMNVEV (reference sequence). The CDR3 coding sequence is TGTGCCAGCAGTTTAGCCCCTAGTGCTCCTTTGTATGGCTACACCTTC. Translation gives CASSLAPSAPLYGYTF.

The V and J genes are TRBV28 and TRBJ1-3; D might be TRBD1 (5 bases). This CDR3 is built from 14 residues. The germline CDR1 and CDR2 sequences are MDHEN and SYDVKM. V shed 5 bases and J shed 4 bases, with 12 bases lying between them. The CDR3 bases are TGTGCCAGCAGTCCTACAGGTTTAGGAAACACCATATATTTT. It encodes CASSPTGLGNTIYF.

The chain employs TRBV28 and TRBJ1-1; TRBD1 is a possible D gene (5 bases). This CDR3 spans 12 amino acids. Trimming removed 4 bases from V and 10 bases from J, with 13 bases in between. CDR1 MDHEN and CDR2 SYDVKM come from the germline V gene. The CDR3 DNA is TGTGCCAGCAGTTCCCCGTCAGGGAGAGCTTTCTTT. Translating gives CASSSPSGRAFF.

V is TRBV9 and J is TRBJ2-3; 10 bases fit TRBD2. V shed 3 bases and J 4 bases; nucleotides not matched to a gene: 8. The CDR3 has 16 residues. From germline, CDR1 is SGDLS and CDR2 YYNGEE. The CDR3 DNA is TGTGCCAGCAGCGCGGTACCTAGCGGGAGCCCAGATACGCAGTATTTT. Protein: CASSAVPSGSPDTQYF. Filled out from reference TRBV9 and TRBJ2-3, the complete variable domain reads DSGVTQTPKHLITATGQRVTLRCSPRSGDLSVYWYQQSLDQGLQFLIQYYNGEERAKGNILERFSAQQFPDLHSELNLSSLELGDSALYFCASSAVPSGSPDTQYFGPGTRLTVL.

The chain joins TRBV5-1 to TRBJ1-3, with D possibly TRBD1 on 6 matching bases. With 6 bases removed from V and 4 bases from J, the gap between germline ends came to 14 bases. The CDR3 is made up of 14 amino acids. Germline values: CDR1 SGHRS, CDR2 YFSETQ. This chain's CDR3 is CASTNLDRGNTIYF. The CDR3 DNA sequence: TGCGCCAGCACGAACCTCGACAGGGGAAACACCATATATTTT.

This sequence joins TRBV11-2 and TRBJ2-7; the D is unclear. Germline assignment: CDR1 SGHAT and CDR2 FQNNGV. Trimming pared 8 bases from V and 5 bases from J, leaving 13 bases between. This CDR3 region has 12 residues. The CDR3 here is CASGPDRNEQYF. As DNA, the CDR3 is TGTGCCAGCGGCCCGGATAGAAACGAGCAGTACTTC.

The rearrangement joins TRBV6-6 to TRBJ1-1, with D unclear. V was pared by 5 bases and J by 5 bases, with 12 bases between. This CDR3 is 13 amino acids long. Per germline, CDR1 MNHNY and CDR2 SVGAGI (reference sequence). CDR3 sequence reads: CASSGDRVTEAFF. The CDR3, as DNA: TGTGCCAGCAGTGGGGATCGGGTGACTGAAGCTTTCTTT.

The rearrangement joins TRBV7-2 to TRBJ2-5, with D possibly being TRBD2 (7 bases). Trimming cost V 4 bases and J 5 bases, with 14 bases left between them. Germline-derived CDR1 and CDR2 are SGHTA and FQGNSA. There are 14 residues in the CDR3. CDR3 sequence: CASSSTGGGETQYF. The CDR3 bases are TGTGCCAGCAGCTCCACTGGCGGGGGCGAGACCCAGTACTTC.

V is TRBV11-2 and J is TRBJ2-7; the match to TRBD1 covers 7 bases. CDR1 is SGHAT, CDR2 FQNNGV, per germline. The CDR3 totals 13 residues. V lost 5 bases and J lost 5; bases outside the gene matches: 6. The CDR3 nucleotides are TGTGCCAGCAGCATTGACAGGGACGACGAGCAGTACTTC. The encoded protein is CASSIDRDDEQYF.

The chain joins TRBV18 to TRBJ2-2, with D tentatively TRBD1 (6 bases). V lost 3 bases, J lost 5 bases, and 10 bases lay in between. Germline assignment: CDR1 KGHSH and CDR2 LQKENI. The CDR3 has 14 residues. The CDR3 DNA reads as TGTGCCAGCTCACCCCGGACAGAGACCGGGGAGCTGTTTTTT. Encoded protein: CASSPRTETGELFF.

This chain links TRBV7-3 with TRBJ1-1, with unresolved D. CDR3 length: 14 amino acids. Germline V gene lookup returns CDR1 SGHTA and CDR2 FQGTGA. V was trimmed by 1 base and J by 10 bases, leaving 16 bases between them. CDR3 residues: CASSLRGDLMGAFF. In DNA, the CDR3 is TGTGCCAGCAGCTTAAGGGGTGACCTGATGGGAGCTTTCTTT.

J is TRBJ2-7 and V is TRBV18; D is possibly TRBD1 (6 bases). The CDR3 has 15 amino acids. The V end was cut by 0 bases, the J end by 3 bases, with 12 bases between. Germline CDR1 KGHSH, CDR2 LQKENI. CDR3 sequence reads: CASSPPEQGVYEQYF. CDR3 nucleotides: TGTGCCAGCTCACCACCGGAACAGGGAGTCTACGAGCAGTACTTC.

The gene calls are TRBV9 and TRBJ2-1; D is unclear. CDR1 and CDR2 from the germline V gene are SGDLS and YYNGEE. V lost 1 base to trimming and J lost 4 bases, with 12 bases between them. The CDR3 is 15 residues long. CDR3 sequence (DNA): TGTGCCAGCAGCGTAAAAGGGTCTGAGTACAATGAGCAGTTCTTC. Protein: CASSVKGSEYNEQFF. Drawing the rest from reference TRBV9 and TRBJ2-1, the complete variable domain is DSGVTQTPKHLITATGQRVTLRCSPRSGDLSVYWYQQSLDQGLQFLIQYYNGEERAKGNILERFSAQQFPDLHSELNLSSLELGDSALYFCASSVKGSEYNEQFFGPGTRLTVL.

The chain links TRBV6-5 to TRBJ2-7; D gene ambiguous. Trimming pared 2 bases from V and 3 bases from J, leaving 17 bases between. Per germline, CDR1 MNHEY and CDR2 SVGAGI. The CDR3 runs to 16 residues. In DNA, the CDR3 is TGTGCCAGCAGTTACCTCATTCGAAGGGTTGGCTACGAGCAGTACTTC. Its translation: CASSYLIRRVGYEQYF.

The chain recombines TRBV27 with TRBJ1-1; D is possibly TRBD1 (5 bases). Trimming left V 5 bases short and J 5 bases short, with 12 bases between. The CDR3 totals 13 residues. Germline loops: CDR1 MNHEY, CDR2 SMNVEV (reference sequence). The CDR3, as DNA: TGTGCCAGCAGTCCTGGGGAGGGGACTGAAGCTTTCTTT. Translation gives CASSPGEGTEAFF.